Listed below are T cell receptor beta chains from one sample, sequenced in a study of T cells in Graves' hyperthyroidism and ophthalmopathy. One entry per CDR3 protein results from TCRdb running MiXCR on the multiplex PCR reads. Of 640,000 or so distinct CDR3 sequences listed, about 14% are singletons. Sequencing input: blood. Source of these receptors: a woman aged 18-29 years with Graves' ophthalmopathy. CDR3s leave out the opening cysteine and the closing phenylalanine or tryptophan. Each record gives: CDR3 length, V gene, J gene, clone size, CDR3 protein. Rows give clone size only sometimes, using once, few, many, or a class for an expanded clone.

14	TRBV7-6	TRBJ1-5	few	ASSLGAGGSNQPQH
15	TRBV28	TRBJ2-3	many	ASSLIRGRGLTDTQY
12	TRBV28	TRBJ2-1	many	ASGGWGPYNEQF
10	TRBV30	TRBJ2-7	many	AWSVRRREQY
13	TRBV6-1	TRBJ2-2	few	ASSPRTATTGELF
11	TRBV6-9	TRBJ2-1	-	ASSYTRVLEQF
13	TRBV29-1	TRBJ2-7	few	SVGASGHPSYEQY
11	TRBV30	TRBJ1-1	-	AWTRGAAGEAF
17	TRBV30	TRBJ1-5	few	AWSVRGRGHPSSNQPQH
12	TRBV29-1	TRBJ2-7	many	SVEPTDGGYEQY
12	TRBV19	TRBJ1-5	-	ASITSHSNQPQH
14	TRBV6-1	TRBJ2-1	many	ASSPTSGHRYNEQF
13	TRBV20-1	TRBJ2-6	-	SASQGLSGANVLT
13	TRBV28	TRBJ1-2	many	ASSSGALTNYGYT
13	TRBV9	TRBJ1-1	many	ASTVTGVGDTEAF
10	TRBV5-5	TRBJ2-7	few	ASATGAYEQY